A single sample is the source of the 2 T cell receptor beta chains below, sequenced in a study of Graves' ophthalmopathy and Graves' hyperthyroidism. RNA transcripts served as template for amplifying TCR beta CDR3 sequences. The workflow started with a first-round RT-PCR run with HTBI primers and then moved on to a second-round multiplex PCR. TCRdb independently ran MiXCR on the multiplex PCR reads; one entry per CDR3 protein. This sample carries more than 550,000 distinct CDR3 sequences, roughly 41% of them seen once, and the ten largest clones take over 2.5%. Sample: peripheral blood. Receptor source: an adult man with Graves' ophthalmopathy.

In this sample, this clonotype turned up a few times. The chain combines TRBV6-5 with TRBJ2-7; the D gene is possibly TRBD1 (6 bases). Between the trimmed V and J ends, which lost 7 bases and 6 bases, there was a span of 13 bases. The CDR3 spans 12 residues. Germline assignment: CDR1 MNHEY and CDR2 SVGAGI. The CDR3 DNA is TGTGCCAGCACCGCCCCCAGGGGCGAGCAGTACTTC. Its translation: CASTAPRGEQYF.

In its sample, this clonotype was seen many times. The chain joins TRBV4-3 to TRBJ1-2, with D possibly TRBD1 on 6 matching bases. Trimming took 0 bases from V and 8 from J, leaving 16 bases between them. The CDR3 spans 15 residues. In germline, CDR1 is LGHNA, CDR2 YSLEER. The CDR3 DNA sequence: TGCGCCAGCAGCCAAGATCACGTGACAGGAGGAGGCTACACCTTC. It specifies CASSQDHVTGGGYTF.